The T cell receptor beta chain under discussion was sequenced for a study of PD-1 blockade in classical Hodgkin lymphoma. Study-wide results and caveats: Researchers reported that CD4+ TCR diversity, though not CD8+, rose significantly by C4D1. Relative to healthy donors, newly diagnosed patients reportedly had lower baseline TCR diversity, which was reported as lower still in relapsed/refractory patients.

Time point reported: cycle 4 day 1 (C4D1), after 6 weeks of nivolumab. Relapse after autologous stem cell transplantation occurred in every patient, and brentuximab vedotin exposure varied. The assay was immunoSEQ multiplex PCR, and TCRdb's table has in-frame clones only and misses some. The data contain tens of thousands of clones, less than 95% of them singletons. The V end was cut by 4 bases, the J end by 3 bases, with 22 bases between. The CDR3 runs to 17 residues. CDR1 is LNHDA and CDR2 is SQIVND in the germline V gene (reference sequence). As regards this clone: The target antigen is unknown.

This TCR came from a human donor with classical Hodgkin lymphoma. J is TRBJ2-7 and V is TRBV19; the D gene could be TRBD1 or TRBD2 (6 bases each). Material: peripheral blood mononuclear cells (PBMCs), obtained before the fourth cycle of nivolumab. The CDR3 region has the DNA TGTGCCAGTAGTACAAGAACCTCGGAGGGGGGCATCTACGAGCAGTACTTC. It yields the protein CASSTRTSEGGIYEQYF.